These T cell receptor beta chains were read from a single sample in a study of shared clonotypes between healthy human individuals. Produced via immunoSEQ multiplex PCR; TCRdb's table is partial and in-frame only. The sample lists approximately 2,000,000 clones, about 93% occurring once. The sample was naive CD8+ T cells from PBMCs. The receptor source for this set is a young man in good health. Some clones in this sample may be carry-over from other donors' samples. The CDR3 runs from the conserved cysteine through the conserved F or W. D genes are given only for firm matches. Not all rows give a size; the values are once, few, many and, for expanded clones, a class.

CASSAAGYQPQHF	TGTGCCAGCAGCGCCGCGGGTTATCAGCCCCAGCATTTT	.	.	TRBV28	TRBJ1-5
CASSWGYRESYEQYF	TGTGCCAGCAGCTGGGGGTACCGGGAATCCTACGAGCAGTACTTC	.	.	TRBV5-6	TRBJ2-7
CASNHYKNTEAFF	TGTGCCAGCAATCACTACAAGAACACTGAAGCTTTCTTT	.	few	TRBV28	TRBJ1-1
CASSIPGQGTNTEAFF	TGTGCCAGTAGTATCCCCGGACAGGGCACGAACACTGAAGCTTTCTTT	TRBD1	.	TRBV19	TRBJ1-1
CASSSPGIQETQYF	TGTGCCAGCAGTTCCCCCGGGATCCAAGAGACCCAGTACTTC	.	few	TRBV27	TRBJ2-5
CASSSGPGPYSYEQYF	TGTGCCAGCAGCTCTGGGCCCGGACCGTACTCCTACGAGCAGTACTTC	.	.	TRBV11-2	TRBJ2-7
CASSGLQRSSYEQYF	TGTGCCAGCAGTGGCCTACAGCGTAGCTCCTACGAGCAGTACTTC	.	.	TRBV2	TRBJ2-7
CAISLTGTSGSLNEQFF	TGTGCCATCAGTTTGACCGGGACTAGCGGGAGTTTAAATGAGCAGTTCTTC	TRBD2	.	TRBV10-3	TRBJ2-1
CASSPLREGDNEQFF	TGTGCCAGCAGTCCCCTCCGGGAGGGGGACAATGAGCAGTTCTTC	TRBD2	.	TRBV28	TRBJ2-1
CATSQWGANTGELFF	TGTGCCACCTCCCAGTGGGGGGCGAACACCGGGGAGCTGTTTTTT	.	.	TRBV15	TRBJ2-2